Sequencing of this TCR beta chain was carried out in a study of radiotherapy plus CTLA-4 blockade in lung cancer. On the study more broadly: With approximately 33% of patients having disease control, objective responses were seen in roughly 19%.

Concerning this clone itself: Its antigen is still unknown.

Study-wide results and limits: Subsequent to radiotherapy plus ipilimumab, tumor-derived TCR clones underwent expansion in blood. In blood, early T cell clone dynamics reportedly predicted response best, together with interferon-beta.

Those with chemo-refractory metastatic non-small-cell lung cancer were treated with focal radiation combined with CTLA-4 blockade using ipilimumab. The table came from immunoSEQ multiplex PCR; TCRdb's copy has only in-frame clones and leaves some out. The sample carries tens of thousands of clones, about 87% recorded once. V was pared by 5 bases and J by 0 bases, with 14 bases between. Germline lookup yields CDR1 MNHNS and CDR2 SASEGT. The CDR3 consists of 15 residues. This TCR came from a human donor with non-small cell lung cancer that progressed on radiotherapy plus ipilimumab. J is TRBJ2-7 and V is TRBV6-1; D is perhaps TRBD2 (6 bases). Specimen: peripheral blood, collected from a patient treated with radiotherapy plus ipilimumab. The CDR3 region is CASSFGRDSSYEQYF. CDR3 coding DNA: TGTGCCAGCAGTTTCGGGCGGGACTCCTCCTACGAGCAGTACTTC.